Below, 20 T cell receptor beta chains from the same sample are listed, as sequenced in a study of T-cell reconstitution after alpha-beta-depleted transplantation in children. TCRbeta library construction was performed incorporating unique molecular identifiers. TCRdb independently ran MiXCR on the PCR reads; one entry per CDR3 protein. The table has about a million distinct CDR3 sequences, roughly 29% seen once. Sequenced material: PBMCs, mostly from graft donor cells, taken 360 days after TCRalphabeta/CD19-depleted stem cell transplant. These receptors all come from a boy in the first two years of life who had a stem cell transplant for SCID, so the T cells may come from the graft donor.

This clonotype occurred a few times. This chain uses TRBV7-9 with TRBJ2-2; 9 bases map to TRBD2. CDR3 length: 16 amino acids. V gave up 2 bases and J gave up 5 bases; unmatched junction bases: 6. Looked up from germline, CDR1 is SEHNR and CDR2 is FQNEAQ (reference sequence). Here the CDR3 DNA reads TGTGCCAGCAGCTTATACAGTCTAGCGGGGACCGGGGAGCTGTTTTTT. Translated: CASSLYSLAGTGELFF.

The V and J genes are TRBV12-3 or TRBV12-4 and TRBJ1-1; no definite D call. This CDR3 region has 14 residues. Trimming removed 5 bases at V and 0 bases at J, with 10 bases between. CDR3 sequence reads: CASSIVGLNTEAFF. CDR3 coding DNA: TGTGCCAGCAGTATCGTAGGACTGAACACTGAAGCTTTCTTT.

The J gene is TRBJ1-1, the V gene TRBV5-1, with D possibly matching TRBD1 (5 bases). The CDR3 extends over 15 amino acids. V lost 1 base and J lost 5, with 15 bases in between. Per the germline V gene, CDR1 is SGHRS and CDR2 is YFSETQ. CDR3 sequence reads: CASSLWGVGGTEAFF. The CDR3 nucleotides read TGCGCCAGCAGCTTGTGGGGCGTGGGAGGGACTGAAGCTTTCTTT.

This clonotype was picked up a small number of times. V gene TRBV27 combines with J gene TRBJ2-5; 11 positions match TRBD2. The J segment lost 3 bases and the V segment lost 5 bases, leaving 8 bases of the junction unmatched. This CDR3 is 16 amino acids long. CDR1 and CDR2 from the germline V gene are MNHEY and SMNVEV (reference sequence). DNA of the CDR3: TGTGCCAGCAGTCCGAGGTCTAGCGGGGGGAAAGAGACCCAGTACTTC. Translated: CASSPRSSGGKETQYF.

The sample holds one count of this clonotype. The CDR3 DNA reads TGTGCCAGCAGTGAGGGGTTCGGGACAGGGGGCATCGAGCAGTACTTC. It is translated as CASSEGFGTGGIEQYF. J is TRBJ2-7 and V is TRBV2; TRBD1 matches at 12 bases. J lost 6 bases, V lost 3 bases, and 9 bases had no gene match. Germline V gene lookup returns CDR1 SNHLY and CDR2 FYNNEI. The CDR3 contains 16 residues.

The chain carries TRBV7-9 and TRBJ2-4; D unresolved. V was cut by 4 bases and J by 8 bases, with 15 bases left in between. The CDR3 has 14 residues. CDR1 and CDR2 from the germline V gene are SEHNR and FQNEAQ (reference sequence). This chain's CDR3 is CASSYDGVDYIQYF. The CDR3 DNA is TGTGCCAGCAGCTACGATGGGGTGGATTACATTCAGTACTTC.

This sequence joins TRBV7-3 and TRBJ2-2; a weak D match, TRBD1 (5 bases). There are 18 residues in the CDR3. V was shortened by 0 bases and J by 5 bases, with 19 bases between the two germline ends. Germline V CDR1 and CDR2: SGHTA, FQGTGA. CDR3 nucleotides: TGTGCCAGCAGCTTAACTAGGACCGGACGCTCAGGGACCGGGGAGCTGTTTTTT. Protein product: CASSLTRTGRSGTGELFF. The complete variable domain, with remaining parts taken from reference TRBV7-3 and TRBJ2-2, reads GAGVSQTPSNKVTEKGKYVELRCDPISGHTALYWYRQSLGQGPEFLIYFQGTGAADDSGLPNDRFFAVRPEGSVSTLKIQRTERGDSAVYLCASSLTRTGRSGTGELFFGEGSRLTVL.

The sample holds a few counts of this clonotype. The CDR3 spells CASSPNPLRDSVMYQETQYF. CDR3 nucleotide sequence: TGCGCCAGCAGCCCGAATCCGCTCCGGGACTCCGTAATGTACCAAGAGACCCAGTACTTC. The chain combines TRBV5-1 with TRBJ2-5; tentative D call: TRBD2 (6 bases). Germline loops: CDR1 SGHRS, CDR2 YFSETQ. The CDR3 spans 20 residues. The V end was cut by 4 bases, the J end by 0 bases, with 28 bases between.

CDR3 coding DNA: TGTGCTAGTGGTTTGGGGACAGGTTTAGAGCAGTACTTC. It is translated as CASGLGTGLEQYF. This sequence joins TRBV12-5 and TRBJ2-7, with TRBD1 matching over 7 bases. Trimming at V came to 1 base and at J to 7 bases, leaving 4 bases not matched to a gene. CDR1 LGHNT and CDR2 FRNRAP come from the germline V gene. This CDR3 contains 13 residues.

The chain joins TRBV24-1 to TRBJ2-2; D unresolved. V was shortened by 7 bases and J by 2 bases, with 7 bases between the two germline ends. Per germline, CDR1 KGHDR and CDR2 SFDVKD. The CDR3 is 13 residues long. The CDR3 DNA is TGTGCCACCAGGGCTTATAACACCGGGGAGCTGTTTTTT. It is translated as CATRAYNTGELFF.

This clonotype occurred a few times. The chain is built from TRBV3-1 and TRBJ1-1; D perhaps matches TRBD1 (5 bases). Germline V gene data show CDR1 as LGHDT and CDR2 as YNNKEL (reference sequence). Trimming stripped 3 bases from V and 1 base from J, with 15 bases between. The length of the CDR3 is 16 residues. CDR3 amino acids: CASSHRLGVGNTEAFF. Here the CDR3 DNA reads TGTGCCAGCAGCCACCGATTAGGGGTGGGGAACACTGAAGCTTTCTTT. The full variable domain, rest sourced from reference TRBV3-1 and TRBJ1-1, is DTAVSQTPKYLVTQMGNDKSIKCEQNLGHDTMYWYKQDSKKFLKIMFSYNNKELIINETVPNRFSPKSPDKAHLNLHINSLELGDSAVYFCASSHRLGVGNTEAFFGQGTRLTVV.

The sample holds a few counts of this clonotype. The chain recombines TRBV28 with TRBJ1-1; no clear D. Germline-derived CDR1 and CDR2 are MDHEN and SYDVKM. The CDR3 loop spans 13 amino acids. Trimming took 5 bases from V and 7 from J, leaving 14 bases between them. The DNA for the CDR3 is TGTGCCAGCAGTACGAGTTATAAGGTTGAAGCTTTCTTT. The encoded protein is CASSTSYKVEAFF. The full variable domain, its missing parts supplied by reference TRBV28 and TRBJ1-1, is DVKVTQSSRYLVKRTGEKVFLECVQDMDHENMFWYRQDPGLGLRLIYFSYDVKMKEKGDIPEGYSVSREKKERFSLILESASTNQTSMYLCASSTSYKVEAFFGQGTRLTVV.

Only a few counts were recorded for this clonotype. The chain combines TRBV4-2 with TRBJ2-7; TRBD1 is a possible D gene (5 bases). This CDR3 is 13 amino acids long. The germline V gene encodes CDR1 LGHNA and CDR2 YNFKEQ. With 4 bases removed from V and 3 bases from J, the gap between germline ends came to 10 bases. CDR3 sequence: CASSPGNNYEQYF. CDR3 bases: TGTGCCAGCAGCCCAGGGAATAACTACGAGCAGTACTTC.

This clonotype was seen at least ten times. CDR3 residues: CASSLQGADTEAFF. The CDR3 coding sequence is TGTGCCAGCAGTCTACAGGGGGCTGACACTGAAGCTTTCTTT. This chain connects TRBV12-3 or TRBV12-4 to TRBJ1-1; 9 bases map to TRBD1. CDR3 length: 14 residues. Trimming removed 5 bases from V and 3 bases from J; junction bases left unmatched: 4.

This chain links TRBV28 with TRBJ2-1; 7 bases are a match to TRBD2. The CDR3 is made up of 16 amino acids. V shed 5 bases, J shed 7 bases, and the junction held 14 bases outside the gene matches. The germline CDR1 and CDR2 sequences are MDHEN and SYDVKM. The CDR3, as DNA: TGTGCCAGCAGTATCGGGGGAGGGGTGGGGGGTAATGAGCAGTTCTTC. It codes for CASSIGGGVGGNEQFF.

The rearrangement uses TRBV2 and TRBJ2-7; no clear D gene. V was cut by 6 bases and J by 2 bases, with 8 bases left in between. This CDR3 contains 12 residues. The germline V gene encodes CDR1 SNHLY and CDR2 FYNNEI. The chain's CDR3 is CASRDVAYEQYF. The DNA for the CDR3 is TGTGCCAGCAGGGACGTGGCCTACGAGCAGTACTTC. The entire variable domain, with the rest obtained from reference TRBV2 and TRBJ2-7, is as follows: EPEVTQTPSHQVTQMGQEVILRCVPISNHLYFYWYRQILGQKVEFLVSFYNNEISEKSEIFDDQFSVERPDGSNFTLKIRSTKLEDSAMYFCASRDVAYEQYFGPGTRLTVT.

DNA of the CDR3: TGTGCCAGCAGGGAGAGGGGCCCTAGCTCCTACGAGCAGTACTTC. This gives the protein CASRERGPSSYEQYF. The genes are TRBV6-1 and TRBJ2-7; the D call may be TRBD1 or TRBD2 (5 bases each). The length of the CDR3 is 15 residues. Germline V gene sequence: CDR1 MNHNS, CDR2 SASEGT. V shed 6 bases and J shed 0 bases, with 15 bases lying between them.

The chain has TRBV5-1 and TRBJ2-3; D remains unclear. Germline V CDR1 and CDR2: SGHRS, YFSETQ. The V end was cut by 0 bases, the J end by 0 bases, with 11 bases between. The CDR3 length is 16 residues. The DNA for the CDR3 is TGCGCCAGCAGCTTGGCGGGCGTTACTAGCACAGATACGCAGTATTTT. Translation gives CASSLAGVTSTDTQYF.

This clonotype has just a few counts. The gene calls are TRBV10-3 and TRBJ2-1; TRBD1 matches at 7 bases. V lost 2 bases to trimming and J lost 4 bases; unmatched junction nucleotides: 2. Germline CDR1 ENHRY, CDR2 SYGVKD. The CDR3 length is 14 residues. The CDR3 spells CAISEQGVYNEQFF. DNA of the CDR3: TGTGCCATCAGTGAGCAGGGGGTTTACAATGAGCAGTTCTTC.

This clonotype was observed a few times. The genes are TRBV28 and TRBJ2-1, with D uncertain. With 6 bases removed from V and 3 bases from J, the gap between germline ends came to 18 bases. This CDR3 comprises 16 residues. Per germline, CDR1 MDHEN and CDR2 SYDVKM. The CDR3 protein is CASSNYSLPFYNEQFF. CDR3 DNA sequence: TGTGCCAGCAGCAACTACAGCCTACCTTTCTACAATGAGCAGTTCTTC.